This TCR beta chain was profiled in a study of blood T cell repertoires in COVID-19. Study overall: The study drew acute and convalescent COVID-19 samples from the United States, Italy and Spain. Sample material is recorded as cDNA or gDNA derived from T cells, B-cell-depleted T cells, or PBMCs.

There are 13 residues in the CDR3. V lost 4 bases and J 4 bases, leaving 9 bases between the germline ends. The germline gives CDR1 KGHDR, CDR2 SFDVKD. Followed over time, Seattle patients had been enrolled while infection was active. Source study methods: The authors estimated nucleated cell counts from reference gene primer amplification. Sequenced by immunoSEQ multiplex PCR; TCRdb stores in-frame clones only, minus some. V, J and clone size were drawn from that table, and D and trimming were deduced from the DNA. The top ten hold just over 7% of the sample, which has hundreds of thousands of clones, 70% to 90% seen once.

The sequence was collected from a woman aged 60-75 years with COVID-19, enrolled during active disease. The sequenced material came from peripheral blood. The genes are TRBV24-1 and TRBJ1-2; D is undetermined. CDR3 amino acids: CATSEAFSYGYTF. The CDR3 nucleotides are TGTGCCACCAGTGAGGCCTTCTCCTATGGCTACACCTTC.